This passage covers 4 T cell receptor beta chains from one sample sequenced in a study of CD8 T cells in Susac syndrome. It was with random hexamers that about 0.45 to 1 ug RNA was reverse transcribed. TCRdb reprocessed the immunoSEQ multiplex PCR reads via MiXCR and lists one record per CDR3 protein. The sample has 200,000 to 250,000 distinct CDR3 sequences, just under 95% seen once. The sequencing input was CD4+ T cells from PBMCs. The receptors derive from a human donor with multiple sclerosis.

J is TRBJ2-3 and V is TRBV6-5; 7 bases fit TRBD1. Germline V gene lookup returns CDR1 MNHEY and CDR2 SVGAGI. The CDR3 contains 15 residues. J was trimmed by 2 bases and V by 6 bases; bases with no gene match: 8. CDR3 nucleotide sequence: TGTGCCAGCAGCTTGGGACAGCCCCCCACAGATACGCAGTATTTT. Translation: CASSLGQPPTDTQYF.

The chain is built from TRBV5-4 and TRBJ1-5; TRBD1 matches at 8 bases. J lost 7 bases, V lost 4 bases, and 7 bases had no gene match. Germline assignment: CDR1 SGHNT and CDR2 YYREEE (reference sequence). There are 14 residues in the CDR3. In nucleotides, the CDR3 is TGTGCCAGCAGCCTACAGGGGGTGGGACAGCCCCAGCATTTT. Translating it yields CASSLQGVGQPQHF.

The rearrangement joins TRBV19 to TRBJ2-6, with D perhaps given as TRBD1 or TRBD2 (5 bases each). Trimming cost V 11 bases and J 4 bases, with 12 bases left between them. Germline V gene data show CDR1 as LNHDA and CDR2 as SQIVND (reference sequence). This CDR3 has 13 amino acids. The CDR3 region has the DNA TGTGCCTCCGGGGCGCAGGGGGCCAACGTCCTGACTTTC. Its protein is CASGAQGANVLTF.

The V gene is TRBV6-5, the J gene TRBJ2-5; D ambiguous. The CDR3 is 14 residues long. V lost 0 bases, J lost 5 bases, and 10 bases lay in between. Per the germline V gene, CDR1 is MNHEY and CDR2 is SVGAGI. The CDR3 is CASSYSTLSETQYF. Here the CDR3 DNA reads TGTGCCAGCAGTTACTCGACGCTGAGTGAGACCCAGTACTTC.